Listed below are T cell receptor beta chains from one sample, sequenced in a study of cytomegalovirus exposure and HLA in healthy donors. Method: immunoSEQ multiplex PCR; TCRdb's copy keeps in-frame clones and lacks some. In the table there are fewer than 90,000 clones, roughly three quarters of which are singletons. Sequencing was done on a sample of PBMCs. All receptors come from a man younger than 45 in good health and CMV-seronegative. Each CDR3 is given with its conserved first and last residue. The D gene is left open where the match is weak. The listing skips clone size in some rows; elsewhere it reads once, few, many or a size class.

>TRBV5-1|TRBD2|TRBJ2-7|.
TGCGCCAGCAGCGAGGGGACTAGCGGGACAGCCTACGAGCAGTACTTC
CASSEGTSGTAYEQYF
>TRBV19|.|TRBJ2-7|.
TGTGCCAGTAGTATCCTCACAGGGCCCTACGAGCAGTACTTC
CASSILTGPYEQYF
>TRBV5-1|.|TRBJ2-3|.
TGCGCCAGCAGCTTGGGCCCACTTCAAAGCACAGATACGCAGTATTTT
CASSLGPLQSTDTQYF
>TRBV5-4|TRBD1|TRBJ1-2|.
TGTGCCAGCAGCTTGGGCAGGGGGGAATATGGCTACACCTTC
CASSLGRGEYGYTF
>TRBV10-3|.|TRBJ1-1|.
TGTGCCACAACACTGACAGGCATGAACACTGAAGCTTTCTTT
CATTLTGMNTEAFF
>TRBV4-1|TRBD2|TRBJ2-7|.
TGCGCCAGCAGCCAAGACTGGCTAGCGGGAATCTACGAGCAGTACTTC
CASSQDWLAGIYEQYF
>TRBV6-1|.|TRBJ1-2|once
TGTGCCAGCAGTCGATTCCCGAGGAACTATGGCTACACCTTC
CASSRFPRNYGYTF
>TRBV9|.|TRBJ2-1|.
TGTGCCAGCAGCGTAGCTATAAGAGATAACGGTGAGCAGTTCTTC
CASSVAIRDNGEQFF
>TRBV7-2|TRBD1|TRBJ1-3|once
TGTGCCAGCAGCTATTCAGGGGGTTCTGGAAACACCATATATTTT
CASSYSGGSGNTIYF
>TRBV14|.|TRBJ1-2|.
TGTGCCAGCAGCCCCGTACACGGAGACTATGGCTACACCTTC
CASSPVHGDYGYTF
>TRBV7-9|TRBD1|TRBJ1-3|.
TGTGCCAGCAGCTCCCCGGACAGGGCGGGAAACACCATATATTTT
CASSSPDRAGNTIYF
>TRBV5-6|.|TRBJ2-5|.
TGTGCCAGCAGCTTGCGGGAGACCCAGTACTTC
CASSLRETQYF
>TRBV28|.|TRBJ1-6|.
TGTGCCAGCAGTTTGATAGGGACAACCCTAGATAATTCACCCCTCCACTTT
CASSLIGTTLDNSPLHF
>TRBV18|TRBD1|TRBJ1-2|.
TGTGCCAGCTCACCAACGGGAGGGACAGGGGACTTAAAGTATGGCTACACCTTC
CASSPTGGTGDLKYGYTF
>TRBV15|TRBD1|TRBJ2-2|few
TGTGCCACCAGCAGAGAAAACAGGGGGGTTAGAACCGGGGAGCTGTTTTTT
CATSRENRGVRTGELFF
>TRBV11-2|TRBD1|TRBJ1-6|.
TGTGCCAGCAGCTTTTCCGGGACAGGGAATTCACCCCTCCACTTT
CASSFSGTGNSPLHF
>TRBV7-8|.|TRBJ2-2|few
TGTGCCAGCAGCTCGCGACAGTCTTTAGGGCTCCCACCCGGGGAGCTGTTTTTT
CASSSRQSLGLPPGELFF
>TRBV25-1|TRBD1|TRBJ1-1|few
TGTGCCAGCAGTGCCCGACAGGGACGAGACACTGAAGCTTTCTTT
CASSARQGRDTEAFF
>TRBV6-5|.|TRBJ1-2|once
TGTGCCACCATGATGGATGGAGTAATCGGCTACACCTTC
CATMMDGVIGYTF
>TRBV7-8|TRBD2|TRBJ2-3|.
TGTGCCAGCAGCTGGGATAGCGGGGGGGGCACAGATACGCAGTATTTT
CASSWDSGGGTDTQYF